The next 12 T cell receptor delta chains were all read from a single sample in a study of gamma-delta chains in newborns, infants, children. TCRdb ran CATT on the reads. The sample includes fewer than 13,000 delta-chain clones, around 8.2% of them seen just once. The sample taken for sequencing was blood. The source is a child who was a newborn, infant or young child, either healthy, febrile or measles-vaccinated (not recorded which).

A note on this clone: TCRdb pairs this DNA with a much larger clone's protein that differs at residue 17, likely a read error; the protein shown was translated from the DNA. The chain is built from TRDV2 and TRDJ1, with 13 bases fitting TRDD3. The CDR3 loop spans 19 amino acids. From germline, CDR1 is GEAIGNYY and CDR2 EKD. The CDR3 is CACDSLLGDTVGYTDKHIF. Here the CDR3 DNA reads TGTGCCTGTGACTCCCTACTGGGGGATACGGTGGGGTACACCGATAAACACATCTTT.

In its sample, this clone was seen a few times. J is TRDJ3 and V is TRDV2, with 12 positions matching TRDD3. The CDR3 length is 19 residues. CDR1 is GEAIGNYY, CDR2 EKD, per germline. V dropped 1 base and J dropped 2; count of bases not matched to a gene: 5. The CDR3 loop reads CACDTLGDTGPWDTRQMFF. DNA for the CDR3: TGTGCCTGTGACACACTGGGGGATACAGGTCCCTGGGACACCCGACAGATGTTTTTC.

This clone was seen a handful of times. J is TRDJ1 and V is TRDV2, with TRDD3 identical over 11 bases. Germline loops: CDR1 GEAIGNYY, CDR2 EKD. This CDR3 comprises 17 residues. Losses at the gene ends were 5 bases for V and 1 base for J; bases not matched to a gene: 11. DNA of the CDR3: TGTGCCTGTGGGCGACGTCTGGGGGATACCCTCACCGATAAACTCATCTTT. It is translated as CACGRRLGDTLTDKLIF.

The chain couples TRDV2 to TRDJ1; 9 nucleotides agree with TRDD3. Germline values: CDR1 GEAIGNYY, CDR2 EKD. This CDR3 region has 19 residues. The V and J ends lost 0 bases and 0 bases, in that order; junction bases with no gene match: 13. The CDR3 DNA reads TGTGCCTGTGACACCGTTCGTGCTACTGGGGGACCCCACACCGATAAACTCATCTTT. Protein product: CACDTVRATGGPHTDKLIF.

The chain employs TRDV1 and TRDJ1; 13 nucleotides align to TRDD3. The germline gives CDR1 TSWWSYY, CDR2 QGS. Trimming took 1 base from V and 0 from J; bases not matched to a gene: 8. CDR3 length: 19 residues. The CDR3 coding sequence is TGTGCTCTTGGGGAACGAATGGGTACTGGGGGATACGACACCGATAAACTCATCTTT. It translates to CALGERMGTGGYDTDKLIF.

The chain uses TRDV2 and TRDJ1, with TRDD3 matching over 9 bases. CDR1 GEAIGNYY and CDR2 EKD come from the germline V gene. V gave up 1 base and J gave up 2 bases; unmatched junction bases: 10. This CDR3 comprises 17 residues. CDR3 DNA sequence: TGTGCCTGTGACACGATTACTGGGGGACACGCTACCGATAAACTCATCTTT. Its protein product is CACDTITGGHATDKLIF.

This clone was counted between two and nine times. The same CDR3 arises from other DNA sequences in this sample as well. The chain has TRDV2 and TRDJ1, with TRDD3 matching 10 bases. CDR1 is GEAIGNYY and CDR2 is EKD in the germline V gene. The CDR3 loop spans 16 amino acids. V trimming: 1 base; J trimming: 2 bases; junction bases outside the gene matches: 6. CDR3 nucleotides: TGTGCCTGTGACACACTCGTACTGGGGGATACCGATAAACTCATCTTT. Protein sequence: CACDTLVLGDTDKLIF.

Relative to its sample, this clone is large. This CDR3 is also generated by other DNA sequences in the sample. CDR3 bases: TGTGCCTGTGACGTACTGGGGGATTTGACAGCACAACTCTTCTTT. Protein product: CACDVLGDLTAQLFF. The chain uses TRDV2 and TRDJ2; 9 nucleotides match TRDD3. The CDR3 extends over 15 amino acids. Germline V gene sequence: CDR1 GEAIGNYY, CDR2 EKD. The V segment lost 3 bases and the J segment 1 base; nucleotides outside the gene matches: 2.

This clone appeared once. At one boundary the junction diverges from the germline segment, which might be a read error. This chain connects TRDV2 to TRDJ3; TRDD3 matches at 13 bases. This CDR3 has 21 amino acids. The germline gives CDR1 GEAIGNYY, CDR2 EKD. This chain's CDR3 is CACDSVLGDTLSSCDTRQMFF. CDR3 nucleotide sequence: TGTGCCTGTGACTCCGTACTGGGGGATACGCTTAGCTCCTGTGACACCCGACAGATGTTTTTC.

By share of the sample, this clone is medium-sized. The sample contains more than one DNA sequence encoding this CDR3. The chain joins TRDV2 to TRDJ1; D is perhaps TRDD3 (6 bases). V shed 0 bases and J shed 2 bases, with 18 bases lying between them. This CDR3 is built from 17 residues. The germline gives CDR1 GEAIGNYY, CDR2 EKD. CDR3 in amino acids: CACDTADRGDPTDKLIF. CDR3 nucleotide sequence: TGTGCCTGTGACACCGCGGACAGGGGGGACCCTACCGATAAACTCATCTTT.

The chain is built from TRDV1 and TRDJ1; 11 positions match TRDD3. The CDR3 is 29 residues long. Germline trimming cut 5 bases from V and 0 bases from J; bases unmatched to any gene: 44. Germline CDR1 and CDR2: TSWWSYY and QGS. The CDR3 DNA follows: TGTGCTCTTGGGCCACAGCACAGCCCCCGACCTTCCTTGGTCGACCTTCCTTGGGGGATACGTTCGTACACCGATAAACTCATCTTT. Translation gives CALGPQHSPRPSLVDLPWGIRSYTDKLIF.

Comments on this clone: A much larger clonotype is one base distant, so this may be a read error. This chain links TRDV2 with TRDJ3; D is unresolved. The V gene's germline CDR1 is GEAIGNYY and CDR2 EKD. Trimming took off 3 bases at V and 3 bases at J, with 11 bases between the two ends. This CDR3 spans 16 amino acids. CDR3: CACDPTSYWDTRQMFF. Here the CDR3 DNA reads TGTGCCTGTGACCCCACTAGCTACTGGGACACCCGACAGATGTTTTTC.